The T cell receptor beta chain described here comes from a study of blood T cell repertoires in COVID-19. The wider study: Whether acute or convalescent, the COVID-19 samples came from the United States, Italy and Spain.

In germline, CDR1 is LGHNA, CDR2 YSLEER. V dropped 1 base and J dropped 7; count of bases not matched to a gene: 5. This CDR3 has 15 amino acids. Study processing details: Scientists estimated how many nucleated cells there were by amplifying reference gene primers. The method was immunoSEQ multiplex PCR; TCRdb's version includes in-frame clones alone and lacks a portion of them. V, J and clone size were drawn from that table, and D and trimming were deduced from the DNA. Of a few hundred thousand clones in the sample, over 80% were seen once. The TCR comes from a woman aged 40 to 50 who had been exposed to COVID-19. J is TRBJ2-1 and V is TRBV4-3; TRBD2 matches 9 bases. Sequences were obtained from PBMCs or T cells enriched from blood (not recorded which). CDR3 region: CASSQGSGSTNEQFF. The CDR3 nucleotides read TGCGCCAGCAGCCAAGGTAGCGGGAGCACGAATGAGCAGTTCTTC.